These 20 T cell receptor beta chains were sequenced from one sample in a study of graft-versus-host responses after intestinal transplantation. These receptors have no identified antigens. Libraries were prepared by immunoSEQ multiplex PCR; TCRdb keeps only in-frame clonotypes and omits some of them. The table records tens of thousands of clones, around 90% of them present only once. Sequences were derived from unstimulated CD8+ T cells sorted from spleen or lymph node cells, sampled before intestinal transplant. The receptors were sampled from a human donor who received an intestinal transplant.

This clone turned up a few times. This chain uses TRBV6-6 with TRBJ2-7, with 9 bases aligning to TRBD1. This CDR3 spans 14 amino acids. The germline V gene has CDR1 MNHNY and CDR2 SVGAGI (reference sequence). Unmatched junction bases numbered 6, after V lost 6 bases and J lost 3 bases. The DNA of the CDR3 is TGTGCCAGCAGCCAATACAGGGGGCTCTACGAGCAGTACTTC. It translates to CASSQYRGLYEQYF.

The CDR3 reads CSARTVSNYGYTF. CDR3 nucleotides: TGCAGCGCTCGGACAGTATCTAACTATGGCTACACCTTC. The chain has TRBV29-1 and TRBJ1-2, with D maybe TRBD1 (6 bases). This CDR3 region has 13 residues. Germline-derived CDR1 and CDR2 are SQVTM and ANQGSEA. V lost 7 bases and J lost 0, with 12 bases in between.

This chain joins TRBV7-8 and TRBJ2-5; no definite D call. Looked up from germline, CDR1 is SGHVS and CDR2 is FQNEAQ. V was cut by 6 bases and J by 4 bases, with 12 bases left in between. The length of the CDR3 is 13 residues. Here the CDR3 reads CASRTDELETQYF. The DNA of the CDR3 is TGTGCCAGCAGAACAGACGAGTTAGAGACCCAGTACTTC.

The rearrangement uses TRBV28 and TRBJ2-7, with D unresolved. This CDR3 has 14 amino acids. CDR1 is MDHEN, CDR2 SYDVKM, per germline. V was shortened by 6 bases and J by 1 base, with 13 bases between the two germline ends. CDR3 sequence: CASSPLVGSYEQYF. The CDR3 DNA is TGTGCCAGCAGCCCCCTAGTTGGGTCCTACGAGCAGTACTTC.

The rearrangement links TRBV4-1 to TRBJ2-1; 7 bases are a match to TRBD2. After removal of 4 bases from V and 12 bases from J, the junction contained 9 bases not matched to a gene. This CDR3 has 13 residues. The germline V gene encodes CDR1 MGHRA and CDR2 YSYEKL. The CDR3 is CASSPRGREGQFF. The CDR3 nucleotides are TGCGCCAGCAGCCCCCGAGGAAGGGAGGGGCAGTTCTTC.

J is TRBJ2-1 and V is TRBV11-2; TRBD1 matches 10 bases. J gave up 8 bases and V 1 base, and 2 bases lay outside the gene matches. The CDR3 is 14 amino acids. Germline V gene data show CDR1 as SGHAT and CDR2 as FQNNGV. The CDR3 loop reads CASSLGGQGYEQFF. The CDR3 DNA sequence: TGTGCCAGCAGCTTAGGGGGACAGGGGTATGAGCAGTTCTTC.

This clone was recorded a few times. The V and J genes are TRBV28 and TRBJ2-7; no reliable D call. Per the germline V gene, CDR1 is MDHEN and CDR2 is SYDVKM. V lost 5 bases and J 4 bases, leaving 15 bases between the germline ends. The CDR3 runs 14 residues. This CDR3 reads CASSRPGSWYEQYF. The CDR3 DNA sequence: TGTGCCAGCAGTAGACCTGGTAGCTGGTACGAGCAGTACTTC.

The V call is TRBV23-1, the J call TRBJ2-7; D ambiguous. TRBV23-1 is classed as an ORF, of uncertain function. Trimming took off 0 bases at V and 7 bases at J, with 13 bases between the two ends. The CDR3 runs to 14 residues. CDR3 in amino acids: CASSQSISGPEQYF. Here the CDR3 DNA reads TGCGCCAGCAGTCAATCGATTTCGGGTCCTGAGCAGTACTTC.

V gene TRBV2 combines with J gene TRBJ2-7; 9 positions match TRBD1. V lost 11 bases, J lost 1 base, and 9 bases stayed unmatched. CDR1 SNHLY and CDR2 FYNNEI come from the germline V gene. The CDR3 is 14 residues long. CDR3 nucleotides: TGTGCCGGGACCGACAGGGGGATTTCCTACGAGCAGTACTTC. It specifies CAGTDRGISYEQYF.

V usage is TRBV2 and J usage is TRBJ2-3; 9 nucleotides align to TRBD2. Germline values: CDR1 SNHLY, CDR2 FYNNEI. The V segment lost 2 bases and the J segment 6 bases; nucleotides outside the gene matches: 6. The CDR3 runs to 15 residues. In DNA, the CDR3 is TGTGCCAGCAGTGAACTAGCGGGGACCGGGGATACGCAGTATTTT. It yields the protein CASSELAGTGDTQYF.

The chain couples TRBV27 to TRBJ2-1; D perhaps matches TRBD2 (6 bases). Trimming took 8 bases from V and 4 from J, leaving 9 bases between them. There are 12 residues in the CDR3. The germline V gene encodes CDR1 MNHEY and CDR2 SMNVEV (reference sequence). The CDR3 bases are TGTGCCAGCGGGACTTTTTACAATGAGCAGTTCTTC. Its protein product is CASGTFYNEQFF.

The genes are TRBV5-5 and TRBJ2-4; possibly TRBD1 for D (5 bases). The ends were cut back, 4 bases at V and 2 bases at J, with 22 bases in the middle. This CDR3 has 18 residues. Per the germline V gene, CDR1 is SGHKS and CDR2 is YYEKEE (reference sequence). CDR3 sequence reads: CASSGALWMGRTKNIQYF. The CDR3 nucleotides read TGTGCCAGCAGCGGGGCCCTTTGGATGGGAAGGACCAAAAACATTCAGTACTTC.

The chain links TRBV4-1 to TRBJ1-2; 11 nucleotides agree with TRBD1. The CDR3 sequence is 21 residues long. Germline V lookup: CDR1 MGHRA, CDR2 YSYEKL. V dropped 2 bases and J dropped 3; count of bases not matched to a gene: 20. The CDR3 is CASSQQILFRDRGMRDYGYTF. DNA for the CDR3: TGCGCCAGCAGCCAACAAATACTTTTCCGGGACAGGGGGATGAGGGACTATGGCTACACCTTC.

The V call is TRBV2, the J call TRBJ2-2; 8 bases line up with TRBD2. In germline, CDR1 is SNHLY, CDR2 FYNNEI. The CDR3 spans 15 residues. After removal of 4 bases from V and 6 bases from J, the junction contained 7 bases not matched to a gene. This CDR3 reads CASSVSGSLPGELFF. Written as DNA, the CDR3 is TGTGCCAGCAGTGTGAGCGGGAGTCTACCCGGGGAGCTGTTTTTT.

The genes are TRBV4-2 and TRBJ1-5; perhaps TRBD1 as D (6 bases). CDR1 and CDR2 (germline): LGHNA, YNFKEQ. CDR3 length: 16 amino acids. V was shortened by 0 bases and J by 4 bases, with 13 bases between the two germline ends. This chain's CDR3 is CASSQEGAGANQPQHF. CDR3 in DNA: TGTGCCAGCAGCCAAGAAGGGGCGGGGGCTAATCAGCCCCAGCATTTT.

The chain carries TRBV7-6 and TRBJ2-1, with D maybe TRBD2 (5 bases). The germline V gene encodes CDR1 SGHVS and CDR2 FNYEAQ. V lost 0 bases and J lost 8, with 5 bases in between. The CDR3 length is 12 residues. CDR3 sequence (DNA): TGTGCCAGCAGCTTAGCGCGGGATGAGCAGTTCTTC. Its protein is CASSLARDEQFF.

The chain couples TRBV7-9 to TRBJ2-3; D is ambiguous. Germline V lookup: CDR1 SEHNR, CDR2 FQNEAQ (reference sequence). The CDR3 extends over 12 amino acids. V was pared by 9 bases and J by 1 base, with 8 bases between. CDR3 residues: CASSRGTDTQYF. The CDR3 DNA sequence: TGTGCCAGTTCCCGGGGCACAGATACGCAGTATTTT. Full variable domain (remainder filled in from reference TRBV7-9 and TRBJ2-3): DTGVSQNPRHKITKRGQNVTFRCDPISEHNRLYWYRQTLGQGPEFLTYFQNEAQLEKSRLLSDRFSAERPKGSFSTLEIQRTEQGDSAMYLCASSRGTDTQYFGPGTRLTVL.

The chain combines TRBV15 with TRBJ1-1; tentative D call: TRBD1 (5 bases). CDR3 length equals 15 residues. Germline assignment: CDR1 LNHNV and CDR2 YYDKDF (reference sequence). The V and J ends lost 3 bases and 6 bases respectively, with 17 bases between them. The CDR3 region has the DNA TGTGCCACCAGCAGTCCGGGCGGGGCCCGACCTGAAGCTTTCTTT. Translated, it gives CATSSPGGARPEAFF.

The chain is built from TRBV28 and TRBJ2-1; 13 bases are shared with TRBD2. Germline assignment: CDR1 MDHEN and CDR2 SYDVKM. The CDR3 has 16 amino acids. Trimming cost V 2 bases and J 7 bases; bases outside gene matches: 5. CDR3 sequence (DNA): TGTGCCAGCAGTTTAAAACTAGCGGGAGGGCCTAATGAGCAGTTCTTC. This encodes CASSLKLAGGPNEQFF.

V usage is TRBV7-2 and J usage is TRBJ2-5, with D hard to call. The CDR3 length is 14 residues. CDR1 is SGHTA, CDR2 FQGNSA, per germline. V shed 1 base and J shed 4 bases, with 10 bases lying between them. CDR3 loop: CASSLVGSGETQYF. The CDR3 nucleotides read TGTGCCAGCAGCTTAGTTGGGTCAGGAGAGACCCAGTACTTC.